This T cell receptor beta chain was profiled in a study of breast tumors, draining lymph nodes, adjacent tissues. Findings and caveats of the study: Compared with lymph nodes, tumors were less diverse; compared with nontumor tissue, more. Most tumor T cells seemingly derive from lymph node, then expand in tumor. Luminal-like breast cancer showed significantly greater tumor-nontumor repertoire similarity than basal-like breast cancer did.

This clonotype was found many times. Its target is not known. The lymph nodes were axillary draining lymph nodes from breast cancer patients. The germline V gene has CDR1 LNHDA and CDR2 SQIVND (reference sequence). Trimming removed 10 bases from V and 7 bases from J; junction bases left unmatched: 10. The CDR3 length is 14 residues. TCRdb re-called the multiplex PCR reads through MiXCR, storing one row per CDR3 protein. The sample records 150,000 to 200,000 distinct CDR3 sequences, about 30% being singletons. This sequence joins TRBV19 and TRBJ2-1; TRBD2 aligns across 10 bases. This clonotype was sampled from a female donor with breast cancer. Some clones in this sample may be carry-over from other donors' samples. The sequenced sample consisted of axillary lymph node tissue. The CDR3 nucleotides are TGTGCCACCTCCCGAGCGGGGGGGGGTAATGAGCAGTTCTTC. Translation: CATSRAGGGNEQFF.